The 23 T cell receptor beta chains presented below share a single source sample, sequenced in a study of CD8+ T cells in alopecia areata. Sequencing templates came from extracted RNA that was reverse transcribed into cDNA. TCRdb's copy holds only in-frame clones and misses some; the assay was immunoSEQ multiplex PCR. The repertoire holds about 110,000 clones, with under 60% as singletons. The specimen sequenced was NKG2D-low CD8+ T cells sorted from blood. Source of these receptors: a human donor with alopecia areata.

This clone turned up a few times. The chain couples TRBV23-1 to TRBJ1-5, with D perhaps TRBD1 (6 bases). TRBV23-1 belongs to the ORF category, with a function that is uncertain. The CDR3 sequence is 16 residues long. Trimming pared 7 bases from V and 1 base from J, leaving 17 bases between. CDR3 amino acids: CASIQMTGRSNQPQHF. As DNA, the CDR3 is TGCGCCAGCATCCAGATGACAGGAAGAAGCAATCAGCCCCAGCATTTT.

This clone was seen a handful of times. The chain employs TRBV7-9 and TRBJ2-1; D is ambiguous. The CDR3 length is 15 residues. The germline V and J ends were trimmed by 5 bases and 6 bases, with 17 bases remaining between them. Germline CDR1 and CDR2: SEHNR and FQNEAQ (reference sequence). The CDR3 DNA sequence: TGTGCCAGCAGCCCGACTCCGGGTATCTTCAATGAGCAGTTCTTC. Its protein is CASSPTPGIFNEQFF.

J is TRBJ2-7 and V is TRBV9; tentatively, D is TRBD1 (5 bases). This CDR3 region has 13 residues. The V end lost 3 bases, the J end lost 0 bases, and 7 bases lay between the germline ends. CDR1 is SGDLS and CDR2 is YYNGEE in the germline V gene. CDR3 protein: CASSDGHSYEQYF. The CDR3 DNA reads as TGTGCCAGCAGCGACGGACACTCCTACGAGCAGTACTTC.

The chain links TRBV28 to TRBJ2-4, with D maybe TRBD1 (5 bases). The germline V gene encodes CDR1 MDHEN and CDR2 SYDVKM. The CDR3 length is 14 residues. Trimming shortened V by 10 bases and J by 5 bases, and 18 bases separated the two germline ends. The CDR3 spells CAIRPVGAENIQYF. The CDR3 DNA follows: TGTGCCATCCGACCCGTAGGGGCGGAAAACATTCAGTACTTC. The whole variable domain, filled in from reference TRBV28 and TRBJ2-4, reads DVKVTQSSRYLVKRTGEKVFLECVQDMDHENMFWYRQDPGLGLRLIYFSYDVKMKEKGDIPEGYSVSREKKERFSLILESASTNQTSMYLCAIRPVGAENIQYFGAGTRLSVL.

CDR3 bases: TGTGCCAGCAGTACCTCCAGGGGAGGTAGCGGGAGTGGAGAGACCCAGTACTTC. This sequence encodes CASSTSRGGSGSGETQYF. The V call is TRBV28, the J call TRBJ2-5; 9 bases line up with TRBD2. The length of the CDR3 is 18 residues. Germline V gene sequence: CDR1 MDHEN, CDR2 SYDVKM. With V trimmed by 5 bases and J by 4 bases, 17 bases remained unmatched.

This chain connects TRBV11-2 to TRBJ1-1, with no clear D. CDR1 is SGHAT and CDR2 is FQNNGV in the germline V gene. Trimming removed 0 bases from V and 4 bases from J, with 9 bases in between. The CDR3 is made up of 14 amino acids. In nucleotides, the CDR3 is TGTGCCAGCAGCTTAGATTACATGGCCACTGAAGCTTTCTTT. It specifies CASSLDYMATEAFF. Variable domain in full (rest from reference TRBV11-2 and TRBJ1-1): EAGVAQSPRYKIIEKRQSVAFWCNPISGHATLYWYQQILGQGPKLLIQFQNNGVVDDSQLPKDRFSAERLKGVDSTLKIQPAKLEDSAVYLCASSLDYMATEAFFGQGTRLTVV.

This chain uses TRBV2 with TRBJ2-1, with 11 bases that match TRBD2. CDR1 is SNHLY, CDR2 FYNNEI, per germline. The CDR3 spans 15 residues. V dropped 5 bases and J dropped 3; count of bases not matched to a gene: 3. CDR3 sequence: CASSKTSGGYNEQFF. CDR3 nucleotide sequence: TGTGCCAGCAGTAAAACTAGCGGGGGCTACAATGAGCAGTTCTTC.

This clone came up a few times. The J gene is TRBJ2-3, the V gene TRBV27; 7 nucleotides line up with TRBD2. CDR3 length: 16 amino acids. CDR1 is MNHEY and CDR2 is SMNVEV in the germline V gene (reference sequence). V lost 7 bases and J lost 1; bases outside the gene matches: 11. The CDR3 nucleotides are TGTGCCAGCACCGGCGGCGTGGCGGGGGGCACAGATACGCAGTATTTT. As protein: CASTGGVAGGTDTQYF.

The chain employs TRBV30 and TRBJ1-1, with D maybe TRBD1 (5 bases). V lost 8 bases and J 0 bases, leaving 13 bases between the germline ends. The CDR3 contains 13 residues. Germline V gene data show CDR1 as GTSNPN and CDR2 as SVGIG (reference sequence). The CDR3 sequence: CAAYRGMNTEAFF. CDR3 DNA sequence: TGTGCCGCCTATAGGGGAATGAACACTGAAGCTTTCTTT.

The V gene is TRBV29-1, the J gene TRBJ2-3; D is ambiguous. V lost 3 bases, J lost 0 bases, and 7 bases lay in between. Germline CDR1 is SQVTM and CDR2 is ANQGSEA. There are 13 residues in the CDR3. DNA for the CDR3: TGCAGCGTTGAGGACGGGAGCACAGATACGCAGTATTTT. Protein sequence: CSVEDGSTDTQYF.

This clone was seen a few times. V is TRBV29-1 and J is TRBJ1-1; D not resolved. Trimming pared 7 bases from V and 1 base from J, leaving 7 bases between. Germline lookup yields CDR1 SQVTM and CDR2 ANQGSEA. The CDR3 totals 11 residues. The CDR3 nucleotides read TGCAGCGCTGCAGGGAACACTGAAGCTTTCTTT. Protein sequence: CSAAGNTEAFF. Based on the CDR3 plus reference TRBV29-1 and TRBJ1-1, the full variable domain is SAVISQKPSRDICQRGTSLTIQCQVDSQVTMMFWYRQQPGQSLTLIATANQGSEATYESGFVIDKFPISRPNLTFSTLTVSNMSPEDSSIYLCSAAGNTEAFFGQGTRLTVV.

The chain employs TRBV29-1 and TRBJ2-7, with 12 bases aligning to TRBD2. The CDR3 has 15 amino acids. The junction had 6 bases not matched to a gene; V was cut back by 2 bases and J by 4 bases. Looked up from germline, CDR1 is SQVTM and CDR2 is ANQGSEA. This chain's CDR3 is CSVEYALAGGYEQYF. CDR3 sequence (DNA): TGCAGCGTTGAATACGCACTAGCGGGAGGTTACGAGCAGTACTTC.

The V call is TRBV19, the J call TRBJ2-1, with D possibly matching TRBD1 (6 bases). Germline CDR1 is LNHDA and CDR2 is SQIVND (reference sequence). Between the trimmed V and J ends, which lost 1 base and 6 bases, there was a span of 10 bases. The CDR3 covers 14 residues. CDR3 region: CASSIVEQGNEQFF. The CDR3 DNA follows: TGTGCCAGTAGTATAGTAGAACAGGGCAATGAGCAGTTCTTC.

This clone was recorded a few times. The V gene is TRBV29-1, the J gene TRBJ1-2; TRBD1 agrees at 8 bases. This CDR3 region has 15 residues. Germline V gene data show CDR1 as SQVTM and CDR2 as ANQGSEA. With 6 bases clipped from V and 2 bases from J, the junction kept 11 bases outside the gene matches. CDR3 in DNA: TGCAGCGTCCCCCTGGACAGGGCGGGCAACTATGGCTACACCTTC. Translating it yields CSVPLDRAGNYGYTF.

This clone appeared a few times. CDR3 amino acids: CASSDQGNTEAFF. CDR3 in DNA: TGTGCCAGCAGCGATCAGGGGAACACTGAAGCTTTCTTT. This sequence joins TRBV27 and TRBJ1-1; D may be TRBD1 (5 bases). Germline CDR1 and CDR2: MNHEY and SMNVEV (reference sequence). The V gene lost 6 bases and the J gene lost 1 base, with 9 bases spanning the gap. The CDR3 length is 13 residues.

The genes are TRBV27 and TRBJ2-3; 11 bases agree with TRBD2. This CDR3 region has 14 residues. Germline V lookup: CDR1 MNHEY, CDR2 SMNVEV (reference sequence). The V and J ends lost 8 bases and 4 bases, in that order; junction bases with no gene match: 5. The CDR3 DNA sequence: TGTGCCAGCGGCCCGGGACTAGCGGCAGATACGCAGTATTTT. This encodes CASGPGLAADTQYF.

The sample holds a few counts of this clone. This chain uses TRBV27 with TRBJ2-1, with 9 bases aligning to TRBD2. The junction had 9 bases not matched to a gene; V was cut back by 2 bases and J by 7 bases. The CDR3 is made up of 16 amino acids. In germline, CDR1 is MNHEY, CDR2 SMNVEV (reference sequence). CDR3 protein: CASSLTSGSFWNEQFF. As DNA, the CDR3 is TGTGCCAGCAGTTTAACTAGCGGGTCGTTCTGGAATGAGCAGTTCTTC.

DNA for the CDR3: TGTGCCAGCAGTTTCAGGGAGTTTAGCACCGGGGAGCTGTTTTTT. Translated: CASSFREFSTGELFF. The chain carries TRBV28 and TRBJ2-2; D tentatively fits TRBD1 or TRBD2 (5 bases each). CDR3 size: 15 residues. The germline V gene has CDR1 MDHEN and CDR2 SYDVKM. Trimming removed 3 bases from V and 4 bases from J, with 12 bases in between.

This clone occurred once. CDR3 amino acids: CASSLNIYEQYF. The CDR3 DNA reads TGTGCCAGCAGCTTAAATATCTACGAGCAGTACTTC. The chain carries TRBV13 and TRBJ2-7; D is unclear. The V end was cut by 2 bases, the J end by 3 bases, with 5 bases between. The CDR3 loop spans 12 amino acids. CDR1 PRHDT and CDR2 FYEKMQ come from the germline V gene (reference sequence).

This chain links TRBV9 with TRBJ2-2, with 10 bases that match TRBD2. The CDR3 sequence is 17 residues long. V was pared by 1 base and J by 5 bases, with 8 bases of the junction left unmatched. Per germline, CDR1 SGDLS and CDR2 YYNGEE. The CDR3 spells CASSVRSSGSDTGELFF. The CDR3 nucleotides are TGTGCCAGCAGCGTACGGTCTAGCGGGAGTGATACCGGGGAGCTGTTTTTT.

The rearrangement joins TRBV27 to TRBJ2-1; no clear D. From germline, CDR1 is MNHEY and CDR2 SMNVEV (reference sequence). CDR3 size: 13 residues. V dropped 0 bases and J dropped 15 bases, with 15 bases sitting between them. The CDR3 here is CASSLSEENVRFF. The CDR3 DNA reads TGTGCCAGCAGTTTATCTGAGGAGAACGTGCGGTTCTTC.

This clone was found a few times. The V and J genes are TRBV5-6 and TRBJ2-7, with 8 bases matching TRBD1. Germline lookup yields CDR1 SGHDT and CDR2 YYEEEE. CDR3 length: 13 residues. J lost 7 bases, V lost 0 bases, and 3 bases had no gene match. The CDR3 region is CASSLGTGREQYF. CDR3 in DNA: TGTGCCAGCAGCTTGGGGACAGGGCGGGAGCAGTACTTC.

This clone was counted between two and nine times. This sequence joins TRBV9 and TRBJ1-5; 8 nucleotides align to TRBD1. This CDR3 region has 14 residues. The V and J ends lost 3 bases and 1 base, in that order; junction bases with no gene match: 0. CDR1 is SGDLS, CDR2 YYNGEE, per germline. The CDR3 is CASSGTGSNQPQHF. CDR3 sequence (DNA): TGTGCCAGCAGCGGGACAGGGAGCAATCAGCCCCAGCATTTT.